Sequencing of this TCR beta chain was carried out in a study of radiotherapy plus CTLA-4 blockade in lung cancer. Looking at the study overall: The study recorded objective responses in around a sixth of patients and disease control in 31%.

As for this clone: Its antigen is unknown.

Overall study results and limits: Among blood TCR repertoires after radiotherapy plus ipilimumab, tumor-derived clones expanded. In blood, early T cell clone dynamics reportedly predicted response best, together with interferon-beta.

Some clones are missing from TCRdb's copy, which holds only in-frame ones; the method was immunoSEQ multiplex PCR. This table holds around 80,000 clones, under 75% found once. CDR3 length: 13 amino acids. In germline, CDR1 is SGHTS, CDR2 YDEGEE. The V end was cut by 5 bases, the J end by 3 bases, with 12 bases between. The study treated chemo-refractory metastatic non-small-cell lung cancer patients with focal radiation plus ipilimumab CTLA-4 blockade. This chain uses TRBV5-8 with TRBJ2-7; TRBD1 is a possible D gene (7 bases). The sequencing used peripheral blood, collected from a patient treated with radiotherapy plus ipilimumab. This receptor was taken from a human donor with non-small cell lung cancer whose response to radiotherapy plus ipilimumab could not be evaluated. CDR3 loop: CASRPRGVYEQYF. CDR3 nucleotide sequence: TGTGCCAGCAGGCCCAGGGGGGTCTACGAGCAGTACTTC.